The clone carrying this T cell receptor (beta chain) was seen a few times. Its antigen remains unknown. This sample was taken from a study of beta chain features in type 1 diabetes. Overall study findings and caveats: Insertion counts at VDJ junctions were lower in type 1 diabetes patients, who also showed more deletions there. Among patients with Type 1 diabetes, TCRB CDR3s were moderately but significantly shorter in every one of the four CD4+ subsets. Compared to healthy donors, patients appeared to have naive, central memory and Treg TCRB repertoires that were more alike.

CDR3 length equals 15 residues. Per the germline V gene, CDR1 is SGHAT and CDR2 is FQDESV (reference sequence). V shed 3 bases, J shed 8 bases, and the junction held 5 bases outside the gene matches. All of the isolated RNA was reverse transcribed, so expressed TCRB transcripts were sequenced. Assay: immunoSEQ multiplex PCR; the TCRdb copy retains only in-frame clones and omits some. The sample lists about 160,000 clones, approximately 9.1% seen once, with under 0.75% in the top ten. The genes are TRBV11-1 and TRBJ2-1, with TRBD2 matching 12 bases. The sequence was collected from a woman in her twenties or thirties with type 1 diabetes. The specimen was central memory CD4+ T cells from blood. DNA for the CDR3: TGTGCCAGCAGCTTGACTAGCGGGAGTATCGATGAGCAGTTCTTC. This sequence encodes CASSLTSGSIDEQFF. Drawing the rest from reference TRBV11-1 and TRBJ2-1, the complete variable domain is EAEVAQSPRYKITEKSQAVAFWCDPISGHATLYWYRQILGQGPELLVQFQDESVVDDSQLPKDRFSAERLKGVDSTLKIQPAELGDSAMYLCASSLTSGSIDEQFFGPGTRLTVL.